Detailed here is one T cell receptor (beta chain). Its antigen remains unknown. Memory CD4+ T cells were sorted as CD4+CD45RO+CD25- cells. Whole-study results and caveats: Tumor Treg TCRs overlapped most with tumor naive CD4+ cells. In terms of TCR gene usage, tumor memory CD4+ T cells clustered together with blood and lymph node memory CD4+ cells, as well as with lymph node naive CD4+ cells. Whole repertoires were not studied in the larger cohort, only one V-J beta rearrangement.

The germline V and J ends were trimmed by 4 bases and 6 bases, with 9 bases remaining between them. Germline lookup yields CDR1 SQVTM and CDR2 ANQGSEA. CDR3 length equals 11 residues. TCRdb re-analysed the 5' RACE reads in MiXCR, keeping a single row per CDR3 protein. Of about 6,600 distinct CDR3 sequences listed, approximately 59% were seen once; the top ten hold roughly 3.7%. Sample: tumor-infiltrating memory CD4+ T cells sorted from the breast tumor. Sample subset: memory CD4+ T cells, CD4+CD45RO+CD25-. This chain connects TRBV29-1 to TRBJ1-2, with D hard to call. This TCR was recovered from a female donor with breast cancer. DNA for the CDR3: TGCAGCGTTGTGGTGGGTAATGGCTACACCTTC. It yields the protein CSVVVGNGYTF.